Listed here are 20 T cell receptor beta chains from one sample, sequenced in a study of circulating and synovial CD4+ cells in juvenile arthritis. Sequencing used immunoSEQ multiplex PCR; TCRdb keeps in-frame clones, though not all of them. The data hold under 35,000 clones, with roughly 95% observed a single time. Sequenced material: CD4+ T cells from blood. These receptors all stem from a human donor with juvenile idiopathic arthritis.

This clone was seen only once. This sequence joins TRBV30 and TRBJ1-5; D gene uncertain. The germline V gene encodes CDR1 GTSNPN and CDR2 SVGIG (reference sequence). Trimming removed 4 bases from V and 4 bases from J, with 14 bases in between. The CDR3 has 14 residues. In nucleotides, the CDR3 is TGTGCCTGGACCTCTGGCCTCGGGAATCAGCCCCAGCATTTT. Translated, it gives CAWTSGLGNQPQHF.

The chain has TRBV29-1 and TRBJ1-2; no clear D gene. Per germline, CDR1 SQVTM and CDR2 ANQGSEA. V lost 4 bases, J lost 8 bases, and 17 bases lay in between. This CDR3 has 13 residues. In nucleotides, the CDR3 is TGCAGCGTTGCTCCGGGGAACAGAGGCGGCTACACCTTC. As protein: CSVAPGNRGGYTF.

Here the CDR3 reads CASSRTGVNTEAFF. Written as DNA, the CDR3 is TGTGCCAGCAGCCGTACAGGGGTGAACACTGAAGCTTTCTTT. V usage is TRBV27 and J usage is TRBJ1-1; 7 bases are a match to TRBD1. The CDR3 covers 14 residues. Trimming at V came to 6 bases and at J to 0 bases, leaving 4 bases not matched to a gene. Germline V gene data show CDR1 as MNHEY and CDR2 as SMNVEV (reference sequence).

V and J are TRBV29-1 and TRBJ1-1; D not resolved. This CDR3 region has 13 residues. The germline gives CDR1 SQVTM, CDR2 ANQGSEA. V lost 6 bases and J lost 2, with 13 bases in between. Here the CDR3 reads CSVRGVLNTEAFF. CDR3 nucleotides: TGCAGCGTCCGCGGGGTCCTAAACACTGAAGCTTTCTTT.

The genes are TRBV6-6 and TRBJ2-3; a possible D gene is TRBD2 (5 bases). The V end lost 7 bases, the J end lost 7 bases, and 9 bases lay between the germline ends. The CDR3 runs to 11 residues. Germline V gene data show CDR1 as MNHNY and CDR2 as SVGAGI (reference sequence). The CDR3 nucleotides are TGTGCCAGCACCCCGGGGAATACGCAGTATTTT. Its translation is CASTPGNTQYF.

This chain joins TRBV7-2 and TRBJ2-7, with 15 nucleotides matching TRBD2. CDR1 and CDR2 from the germline V gene are SGHTA and FQGNSA. The J segment lost 7 bases and the V segment lost 5 bases, leaving 6 bases of the junction unmatched. There are 15 residues in the CDR3. The CDR3 is CASSLGLAGGGEQYF. CDR3 DNA: TGTGCCAGCAGCCTAGGACTAGCGGGGGGGGGTGAGCAGTACTTC. Variable domain in full (rest from reference TRBV7-2 and TRBJ2-7): GAGVSQSPSNKVTEKGKDVELRCDPISGHTALYWYRQSLGQGLEFLIYFQGNSAPDKSGLPSDRFSAERTGGSVSTLTIQRTQQEDSAVYLCASSLGLAGGGEQYFGPGTRLTVT.

The gene calls are TRBV5-1 and TRBJ1-1, with D possibly TRBD1 on 6 matching bases. The CDR3 runs to 14 residues. The V gene lost 1 base and the J gene lost 4 bases, with 11 bases spanning the gap. In germline, CDR1 is SGHRS, CDR2 YFSETQ. The CDR3 bases are TGCGCCAGCAGCTTGACACAGGGTCTCACTGAAGCTTTCTTT. This sequence encodes CASSLTQGLTEAFF.

The CDR3, as DNA: TGTGCCAGCAGTGCCCTCACCGGGGGGGCCGGGGAGACCCAGTACTTC. Protein: CASSALTGGAGETQYF. The chain carries TRBV2 and TRBJ2-5, with 8 bases identical to TRBD2. CDR1 is SNHLY, CDR2 FYNNEI, per germline. CDR3 length: 16 amino acids. V trimming: 4 bases; J trimming: 5 bases; junction bases outside the gene matches: 12. The full variable domain, with the rest looked up from reference TRBV2 and TRBJ2-5, is EPEVTQTPSHQVTQMGQEVILRCVPISNHLYFYWYRQILGQKVEFLVSFYNNEISEKSEIFDDQFSVERPDGSNFTLKIRSTKLEDSAMYFCASSALTGGAGETQYFGPGTRLLVL.

The rearrangement joins TRBV7-2 to TRBJ1-2; a weak D match, TRBD1 (5 bases). The germline V and J ends were trimmed by 5 bases and 3 bases, with 19 bases remaining between them. CDR3 size: 16 residues. Germline assignment: CDR1 SGHTA and CDR2 FQGNSA. The CDR3: CASSADRGWGYYGYTF. In nucleotides, the CDR3 is TGTGCCAGCAGCGCTGATAGAGGCTGGGGCTACTATGGCTACACCTTC. The whole variable domain, remainder taken from reference TRBV7-2 and TRBJ1-2, is GAGVSQSPSNKVTEKGKDVELRCDPISGHTALYWYRQSLGQGLEFLIYFQGNSAPDKSGLPSDRFSAERTGGSVSTLTIQRTQQEDSAVYLCASSADRGWGYYGYTFGSGTRLTVV.

V is TRBV18 and J is TRBJ1-5, with a tentative D call TRBD1 (6 bases). V was trimmed by 2 bases and J by 1 base, leaving 9 bases between them. Germline V lookup: CDR1 KGHSH, CDR2 LQKENI. This CDR3 spans 15 amino acids. The CDR3 DNA reads TGTGCCAGCTCACCAACAGGGCCGAGCAATCAGCCCCAGCATTTT. Protein sequence: CASSPTGPSNQPQHF.

The V and J genes are TRBV6-1 and TRBJ2-7; 8 bases map to TRBD2. CDR1 and CDR2 (germline): MNHNS, SASEGT. This CDR3 is built from 14 residues. V lost 6 bases, J lost 0 bases, and 4 bases stayed unmatched. The CDR3 DNA follows: TGTGCCAGCAGATCTAGCGGGCCCTCCTACGAGCAGTACTTC. It is translated as CASRSSGPSYEQYF.

This chain joins TRBV6-5 and TRBJ2-5; maybe TRBD1 (6 bases). Trimming shortened V by 2 bases and J by 0 bases, and 10 bases separated the two germline ends. CDR1 is MNHEY, CDR2 SVGAGI, per germline. This CDR3 spans 15 amino acids. Here the CDR3 DNA reads TGTGCCAGCAGTTACGGACAGAGGAACCAAGAGACCCAGTACTTC. Amino acid sequence: CASSYGQRNQETQYF.

The chain employs TRBV18 and TRBJ2-1, with TRBD2 matching 12 bases. Unmatched junction bases numbered 7, after V lost 3 bases and J lost 7 bases. The CDR3 loop spans 16 amino acids. Germline CDR1 and CDR2: KGHSH and LQKENI. CDR3 sequence (DNA): TGTGCCAGCTCACCGGGGGGGACTAGCGGGCGGAATGAGCAGTTCTTC. Amino acids: CASSPGGTSGRNEQFF.

This clone appeared a single time. The CDR3 region is CASSQGLVPEQYF. The CDR3 nucleotides are TGTGCCAGTAGTCAAGGCCTAGTACCCGAGCAGTACTTC. The chain has TRBV19 and TRBJ2-7; D gene uncertain. Germline values: CDR1 LNHDA, CDR2 SQIVND (reference sequence). Trimming stripped 5 bases from V and 6 bases from J, with 14 bases between. The length of the CDR3 is 13 residues.

This clone was recorded once. The chain has TRBV2 and TRBJ2-3, with 11 positions matching TRBD1. V trimming: 3 bases; J trimming: 3 bases; junction bases outside the gene matches: 5. CDR1 is SNHLY and CDR2 is FYNNEI in the germline V gene. CDR3 length: 16 residues. Here the CDR3 reads CASSDPGQGVTDTQYF. CDR3 nucleotide sequence: TGTGCCAGCAGTGATCCGGGACAGGGGGTAACAGATACGCAGTATTTT.

The chain links TRBV10-1 to TRBJ1-2; 7 nucleotides agree with TRBD1. V was clipped by 3 bases and J by 3 bases; unmatched bases: 19. Germline V gene sequence: CDR1 WNHNN, CDR2 SYGVQD (reference sequence). CDR3 length: 19 amino acids. The CDR3 DNA follows: TGCGCCAGCAGTGATAAGTATCGGAGGGGGCGCTACTTTGACTATGGCTACACCTTC. This encodes CASSDKYRRGRYFDYGYTF.

The V and J genes are TRBV19 and TRBJ2-2; 12 bases map to TRBD1. Germline CDR1 is LNHDA and CDR2 is SQIVND (reference sequence). The junction had 6 bases not matched to a gene; V was cut back by 3 bases and J by 4 bases. The CDR3 extends over 17 amino acids. The CDR3 bases are TGTGCCAGTAGTATGCGCGGGACAGGGGGCATCACCGGGGAGCTGTTTTTT. Amino acid sequence: CASSMRGTGGITGELFF.

J is TRBJ1-5 and V is TRBV6-5; TRBD1 might be the D (5 bases). The CDR3 is 14 residues long. Trimming left V 2 bases short and J 0 bases short, with 5 bases between. Germline CDR1 is MNHEY and CDR2 is SVGAGI. Here the CDR3 DNA reads TGTGCCAGCAGTTACAGGGGTAGCAATCAGCCCCAGCATTTT. It translates to CASSYRGSNQPQHF.

This clone has only one observation. The chain couples TRBV18 to TRBJ1-1, with D tentatively TRBD1 (6 bases). This CDR3 has 15 residues. Deletions cut 3 bases from V and 2 bases from J, with 13 bases between. Germline V gives CDR1 KGHSH, CDR2 LQKENI. The CDR3 nucleotides are TGTGCCAGCTCACCTACGACAGGTCGAAACACTGAAGCTTTCTTT. Translating it yields CASSPTTGRNTEAFF.

The chain couples TRBV7-9 to TRBJ2-7; no reliable D call. The V and J ends lost 4 bases and 0 bases respectively, with 10 bases between them. Germline CDR1 SEHNR, CDR2 FQNEAQ (reference sequence). The CDR3 totals 14 residues. For the CDR3, the DNA is TGTGCCAGCAGCTCTCACAGTCGCTCCTACGAGCAGTACTTC. Translation gives CASSSHSRSYEQYF.